The following is a T cell receptor beta chain sequence with its context. Antigen unknown. The CDR3 runs to 16 residues. The germline V and J ends were trimmed by 2 bases and 7 bases, with 19 bases remaining between them. In germline, CDR1 is SGHRS, CDR2 YFSETQ. These data come from a study of shared clonotypes between healthy human individuals. At the level of the study: There were three CD4 naive, three CD4 memory, two CD8 naive and one CD8 memory plates per donor. Findings and caveats of the study: Generation probabilities were higher for clonotypes shared across all four sorted-subset donors than for unshared ones.

Produced via immunoSEQ multiplex PCR; TCRdb's table is partial and in-frame only. The sample holds roughly 2.2 million clones, 85% to 95% seen once. The sequencing input was naive CD4+ T cells from PBMCs. Subset here: CD45RA+ positively selected. This TCR derives from a man between 18 and 29 years old in good health. Some clones in this sample may be carry-over from other donors' samples. The chain has TRBV5-1 and TRBJ2-1; maybe TRBD1 (5 bases). The CDR3 DNA reads TGCGCCAGCAGCTTATTACCCTACTATGACAGTAATGAGCAGTTCTTC. The encoded protein is CASSLLPYYDSNEQFF. Complete variable domain (other parts from reference TRBV5-1 and TRBJ2-1): KAGVTQTPRYLIKTRGQQVTLSCSPISGHRSVSWYQQTPGQGLQFLFEYFSETQRNKGNFPGRFSGRQFSNSRSEMNVSTLELGDSALYLCASSLLPYYDSNEQFFGPGTRLTVL.